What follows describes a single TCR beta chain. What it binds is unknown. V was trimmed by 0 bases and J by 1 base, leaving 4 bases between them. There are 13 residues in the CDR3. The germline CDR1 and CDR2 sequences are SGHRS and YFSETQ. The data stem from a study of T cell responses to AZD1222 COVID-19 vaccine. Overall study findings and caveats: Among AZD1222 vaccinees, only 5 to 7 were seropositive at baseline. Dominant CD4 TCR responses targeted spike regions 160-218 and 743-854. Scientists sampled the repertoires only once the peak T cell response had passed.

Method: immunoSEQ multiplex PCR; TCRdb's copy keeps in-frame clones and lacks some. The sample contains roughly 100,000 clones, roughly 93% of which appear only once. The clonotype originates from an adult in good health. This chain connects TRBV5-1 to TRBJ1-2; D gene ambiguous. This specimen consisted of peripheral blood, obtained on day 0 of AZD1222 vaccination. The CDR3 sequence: CASSLAVNYGYTF. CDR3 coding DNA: TGCGCCAGCAGCTTGGCAGTTAACTATGGCTACACCTTC.